A single sample is the source of the 3 T cell receptor beta chains below, sequenced in a study of cytomegalovirus exposure and HLA in healthy donors. Both 60 Vbeta primers and 13 Jbeta primers went into the PCR. Method: immunoSEQ multiplex PCR; TCRdb's copy keeps in-frame clones and lacks some. The table lists 150,000 to 200,000 clones, approximately 84% of them singletons, with more than 4% in the top ten. Specimen: PBMCs. All receptors come from a man between 18 and 35 years old in good health and CMV-seronegative.

V is TRBV19 and J is TRBJ2-3, with 7 bases aligning to TRBD2. Germline CDR1 and CDR2: LNHDA and SQIVND (reference sequence). The V segment lost 3 bases and the J segment 4 bases; nucleotides outside the gene matches: 7. This CDR3 spans 15 amino acids. The CDR3 region is CASSMGSGFADTQYF. The CDR3 coding sequence is TGTGCCAGTAGTATGGGTAGCGGGTTCGCAGATACGCAGTATTTT.

The chain carries TRBV19 and TRBJ1-2; D uncertain. Germline V gene data show CDR1 as LNHDA and CDR2 as SQIVND (reference sequence). The CDR3 is 15 amino acids. Trimming took 5 bases from V and 3 from J, leaving 16 bases between them. The CDR3 spells CASSSREGAYYGYTF. In DNA, the CDR3 is TGTGCCAGTAGTTCCCGTGAGGGCGCGTACTATGGCTACACCTTC.

The V and J genes are TRBV29-1 and TRBJ2-3; the match to TRBD2 covers 10 bases. Germline V gene data show CDR1 as SQVTM and CDR2 as ANQGSEA. With 7 bases clipped from V and 6 bases from J, the junction kept 16 bases outside the gene matches. The CDR3 is 16 amino acids. CDR3 loop: CSAPPGLAYEKDTQYF. CDR3 DNA: TGCAGCGCACCCCCGGGACTAGCGTACGAAAAGGATACGCAGTATTTT.